The 12 T cell receptor beta chains in this list originate from one sample, sequenced in a study of T-cell memory formation after mild COVID-19. TCRdb called the 5' RACE reads again in MiXCR, with one record for every CDR3 protein. This table has 170,000 or so distinct CDR3 sequences, about 20% appearing once. Sequenced sample: PBMCs or a T cell subset sorted from them (not recorded which). Source of these receptors: an adult woman who had mild COVID-19 (a few samples of this study predate the infection). Cell type and time point are not known.

The rearrangement uses TRBV14 and TRBJ2-5; D tentatively fits TRBD1 or TRBD2 (6 bases each). The CDR3 is 15 residues long. V gave up 1 base and J gave up 4 bases, with 13 bases separating them. The germline V gene has CDR1 SGHDN and CDR2 FVKESK. In nucleotides, the CDR3 is TGTGCCAGCAGCCAAGTCTGGGGGGCTCGAGAGACCCAGTACTTC. Protein product: CASSQVWGARETQYF.

The gene calls are TRBV7-6 and TRBJ2-7; D not resolved. Trimming removed 6 bases at V and 5 bases at J, with 11 bases between. CDR3 length equals 12 residues. CDR1 SGHVS and CDR2 FNYEAQ come from the germline V gene. In DNA, the CDR3 is TGTGCCAGCAGTTCTGTGTTCGACGAGCAGTACTTC. It yields the protein CASSSVFDEQYF.

The chain couples TRBV11-2 to TRBJ2-7; D unclear. V was pared by 3 bases and J by 6 bases, with 6 bases between. The CDR3 spans 11 residues. CDR1 SGHAT and CDR2 FQNNGV come from the germline V gene. CDR3 nucleotide sequence: TGTGCCAGCAGCTTCATCGGCGAGCAGTACTTC. Its protein product is CASSFIGEQYF.

This chain joins TRBV12-3 or TRBV12-4 and TRBJ2-1, with 9 bases lining up with TRBD2. V shed 1 base and J 9 bases; nucleotides not matched to a gene: 7. The CDR3 totals 15 residues. CDR3 amino acids: CASSLEAGGESEQFF. The CDR3 DNA reads as TGTGCCAGCAGTTTAGAAGCGGGAGGTGAGAGTGAGCAGTTCTTC.

The V gene is TRBV7-9, the J gene TRBJ2-7, with TRBD1 matching 9 bases. Germline lookup yields CDR1 SEHNR and CDR2 FQNEAQ (reference sequence). The CDR3 spans 15 residues. The V segment lost 2 bases and the J segment 2 bases; nucleotides outside the gene matches: 4. Here the CDR3 reads CASSLPGTGTYEQYF. The CDR3 DNA reads TGTGCCAGCAGCTTACCCGGGACAGGGACCTACGAGCAGTACTTC.

The chain combines TRBV15 with TRBJ2-2; D unresolved. This CDR3 is built from 12 residues. Trimming shortened V by 4 bases and J by 6 bases, and 6 bases separated the two germline ends. Per the germline V gene, CDR1 is LNHNV and CDR2 is YYDKDF (reference sequence). The CDR3 bases are TGTGCCACCAGCAAATCCTCCGGGGAGCTGTTTTTT. Translated: CATSKSSGELFF.

The V and J genes are TRBV7-2 and TRBJ2-1; either TRBD1 or TRBD2 may supply D (7 bases each). V was pared by 2 bases and J by 6 bases, with 14 bases between. This CDR3 has 15 amino acids. Germline V gene sequence: CDR1 SGHTA, CDR2 FQGNSA. In DNA form, the CDR3 reads TGTGCCAGCAGCTTATTACAGGGGAGGGTCAATGAGCAGTTCTTC. The encoded protein is CASSLLQGRVNEQFF.

This clonotype was observed once. V and J are TRBV4-1 and TRBJ1-5; the D is unclear. The CDR3 length is 15 residues. The V end lost 2 bases, the J end lost 5 bases, and 13 bases lay between the germline ends. Germline V gene sequence: CDR1 MGHRA, CDR2 YSYEKL. CDR3 sequence reads: CASSQMTGWDQPQHF. CDR3 sequence (DNA): TGCGCCAGCAGCCAAATGACCGGATGGGATCAGCCCCAGCATTTT.

This clonotype was seen a handful of times. The chain employs TRBV5-5 and TRBJ2-2, with D possibly being TRBD1 (6 bases). The CDR3 runs 15 residues. Germline V gene data show CDR1 as SGHKS and CDR2 as YYEKEE (reference sequence). The V end was cut by 4 bases, the J end by 7 bases, with 17 bases between. CDR3 in DNA: TGTGCCAGCAGCGTAGACCCAGGGGCGGGCGGGGAGCTGTTTTTT. Protein: CASSVDPGAGGELFF.

This chain uses TRBV24-1 with TRBJ2-7; 8 bases agree with TRBD1. With 7 bases clipped from V and 6 bases from J, the junction kept 10 bases outside the gene matches. Looked up from germline, CDR1 is KGHDR and CDR2 is SFDVKD. There are 14 residues in the CDR3. The CDR3 DNA sequence: TGTGCCACCAGCCCGGACAGGGAAAGAGCCGAGCAGTACTTC. Protein product: CATSPDRERAEQYF.

The chain carries TRBV30 and TRBJ2-1, with D possibly matching TRBD2 (6 bases). The germline V and J ends were trimmed by 0 bases and 11 bases, with 8 bases remaining between them. The CDR3 has 11 residues. Germline V lookup: CDR1 GTSNPN, CDR2 SVGIG (reference sequence). The CDR3 DNA follows: TGTGCCTGGAGTGTCGGGACTCAGCAGTTCTTC. Protein product: CAWSVGTQQFF. Full variable domain (missing parts from reference TRBV30 and TRBJ2-1): SQTIHQWPATLVQPVGSPLSLECTVEGTSNPNLYWYRQAAGRGLQLLFYSVGIGQISSEVPQNLSASRPQDRQFILSSKKLLLSDSGFYLCAWSVGTQQFFGPGTRLTVL.

This clonotype showed up just a few times. The J gene is TRBJ2-7, the V gene TRBV9; 11 bases line up with TRBD2. The V and J ends lost 2 bases and 4 bases, in that order; junction bases with no gene match: 2. Germline lookup yields CDR1 SGDLS and CDR2 YYNGEE. There are 14 residues in the CDR3. CDR3 residues: CASSVGTSGYEQYF. Written as DNA, the CDR3 is TGTGCCAGCAGCGTGGGGACTAGCGGTTACGAGCAGTACTTC. The full variable domain, its missing parts supplied by reference TRBV9 and TRBJ2-7, is DSGVTQTPKHLITATGQRVTLRCSPRSGDLSVYWYQQSLDQGLQFLIQYYNGEERAKGNILERFSAQQFPDLHSELNLSSLELGDSALYFCASSVGTSGYEQYFGPGTRLTVT.